The clone carrying this T cell receptor beta chain was seen repeatedly, ten times or more. These data originate in a study of spatial heterogeneity in lung cancer. TCRdb re-analysed the 5' RACE reads in MiXCR, keeping a single row per CDR3 protein. In the table there are about 41,000 distinct CDR3 sequences, approximately 12% of which are singletons. Trimming removed 0 bases from V and 4 bases from J, with 9 bases in between. In germline, CDR1 is SGHRS, CDR2 YFSETQ. There are 14 residues in the CDR3. Time point described: sample taken at primary tumor resection. The input material, whole RNA from tumor, nontumor lung or frozen PBMC, was sequenced unsorted.

Source: PBMCs, taken at surgery. This clonotype was obtained from a female donor with early-stage non-small cell lung cancer. The chain uses TRBV5-1 and TRBJ2-3; tentative D call: TRBD2 (5 bases). CDR3 sequence: CASSLVVGADTQYF. The CDR3 region has the DNA TGCGCCAGCAGCTTGGTTGTCGGGGCAGATACGCAGTATTTT.